This T cell receptor beta chain was obtained from a study of cytomegalovirus exposure and HLA in healthy donors. The study, taken as a whole, reports: The study flagged some 170 TCR beta chains as cytomegalovirus-associated. In vitro assays verified that three CMV-associated chains recognized CMV antigens specifically.

To note about this clone: The antigen is not known.

Method: immunoSEQ multiplex PCR; TCRdb's copy keeps in-frame clones and lacks some. The repertoire consists of fewer than 85,000 clones, with approximately 94% occurring once and the leading ten covering 0.5% to 0.75%. CDR3 length equals 16 residues. Trimming took 6 bases from V and 3 from J; bases not matched to a gene: 7. Germline V gene lookup returns CDR1 SEHNR and CDR2 FQNEAQ (reference sequence). The chain employs TRBV7-9 and TRBJ2-5, with TRBD2 matching over 13 bases. The source of this sequence is a woman aged 18-29 years in good health and CMV-seronegative. The sample comprised PBMCs. The CDR3 coding sequence is TGTGCCAGCAGTTCAGGGACTAGCGGGGTAGAAGAGACCCAGTACTTC. It specifies CASSSGTSGVEETQYF.